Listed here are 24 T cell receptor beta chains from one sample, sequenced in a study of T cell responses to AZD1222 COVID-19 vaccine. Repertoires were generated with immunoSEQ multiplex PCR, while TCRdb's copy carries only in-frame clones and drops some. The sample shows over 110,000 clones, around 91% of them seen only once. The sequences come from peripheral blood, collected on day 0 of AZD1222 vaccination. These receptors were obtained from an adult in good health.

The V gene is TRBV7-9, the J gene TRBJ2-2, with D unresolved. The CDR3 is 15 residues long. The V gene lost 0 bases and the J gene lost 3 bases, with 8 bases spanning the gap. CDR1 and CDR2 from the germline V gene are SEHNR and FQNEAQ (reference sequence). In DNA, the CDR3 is TGTGCCAGCAGCTTAGCGTCTGGGTACACCGGGGAGCTGTTTTTT. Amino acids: CASSLASGYTGELFF.

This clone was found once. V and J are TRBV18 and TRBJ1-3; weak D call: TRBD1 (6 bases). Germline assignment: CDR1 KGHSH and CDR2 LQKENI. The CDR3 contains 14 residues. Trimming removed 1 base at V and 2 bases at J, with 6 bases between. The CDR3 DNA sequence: TGTGCCAGCTCACCACAGGGGGCTGGAAACACCATATATTTT. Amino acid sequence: CASSPQGAGNTIYF.

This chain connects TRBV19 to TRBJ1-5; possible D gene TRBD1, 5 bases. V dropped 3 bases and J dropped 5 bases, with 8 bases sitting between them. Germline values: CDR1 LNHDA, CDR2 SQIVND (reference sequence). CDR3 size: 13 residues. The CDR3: CASSISRDQPQHF. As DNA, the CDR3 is TGTGCCAGTAGTATCAGCAGGGATCAGCCCCAGCATTTT.

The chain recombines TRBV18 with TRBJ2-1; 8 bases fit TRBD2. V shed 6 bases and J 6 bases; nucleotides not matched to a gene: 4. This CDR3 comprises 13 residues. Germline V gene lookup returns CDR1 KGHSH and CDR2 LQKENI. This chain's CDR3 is CASSHGGANEQFF. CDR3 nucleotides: TGTGCCAGCTCGCACGGGGGGGCCAATGAGCAGTTCTTC.

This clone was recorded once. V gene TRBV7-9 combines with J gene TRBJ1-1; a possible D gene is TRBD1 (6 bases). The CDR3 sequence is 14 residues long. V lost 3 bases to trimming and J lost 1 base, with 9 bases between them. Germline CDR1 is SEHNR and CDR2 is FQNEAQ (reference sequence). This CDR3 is CASSLTGTNTEAFF. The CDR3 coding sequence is TGTGCCAGCAGCTTGACAGGTACGAACACTGAAGCTTTCTTT.

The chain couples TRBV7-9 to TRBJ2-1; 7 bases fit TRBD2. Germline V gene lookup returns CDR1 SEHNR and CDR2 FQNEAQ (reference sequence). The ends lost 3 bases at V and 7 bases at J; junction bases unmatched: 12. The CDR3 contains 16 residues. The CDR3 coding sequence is TGTGCCAGCAGCTTTAAACCTAGCGGAGGATTGAATGAGCAGTTCTTC. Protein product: CASSFKPSGGLNEQFF.

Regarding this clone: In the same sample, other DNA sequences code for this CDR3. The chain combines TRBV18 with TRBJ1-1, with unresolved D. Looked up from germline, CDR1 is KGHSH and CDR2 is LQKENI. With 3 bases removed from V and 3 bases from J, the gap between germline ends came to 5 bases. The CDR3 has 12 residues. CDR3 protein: CASSPLDTEAFF. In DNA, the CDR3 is TGTGCCAGCTCACCCTTGGACACTGAAGCTTTCTTT.

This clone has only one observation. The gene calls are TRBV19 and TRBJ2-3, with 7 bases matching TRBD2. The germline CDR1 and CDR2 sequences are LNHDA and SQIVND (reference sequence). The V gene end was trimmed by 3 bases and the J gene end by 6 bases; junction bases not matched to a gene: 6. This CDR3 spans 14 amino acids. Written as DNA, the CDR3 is TGTGCCAGTAGTATGGAGCGGGGATGGGATACGCAGTATTTT. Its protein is CASSMERGWDTQYF.

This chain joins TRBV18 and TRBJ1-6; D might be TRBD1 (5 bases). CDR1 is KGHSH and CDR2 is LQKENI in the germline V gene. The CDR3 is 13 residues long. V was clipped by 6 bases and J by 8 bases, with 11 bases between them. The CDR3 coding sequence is TGTGCCAGCTCCGGGGGGAGTGATTCACCCCTCCACTTT. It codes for CASSGGSDSPLHF.

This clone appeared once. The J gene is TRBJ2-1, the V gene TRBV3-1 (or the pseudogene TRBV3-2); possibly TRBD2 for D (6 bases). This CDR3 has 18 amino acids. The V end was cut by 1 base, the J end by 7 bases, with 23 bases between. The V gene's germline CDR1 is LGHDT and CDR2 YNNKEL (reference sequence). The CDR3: CASSQGPTQRGTKNEQFF. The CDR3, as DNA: TGTGCCAGCAGCCAAGGCCCGACGCAACGGGGGACGAAAAATGAGCAGTTCTTC.

The CDR3 DNA reads TGTGCCAGTAATGTTGGGAACACCATATATTTT. Translation: CASNVGNTIYF. V gene TRBV19 combines with J gene TRBJ1-3; D is ambiguous. The V gene's germline CDR1 is LNHDA and CDR2 SQIVND (reference sequence). V was trimmed by 7 bases and J by 7 bases, leaving 8 bases between them. There are 11 residues in the CDR3.

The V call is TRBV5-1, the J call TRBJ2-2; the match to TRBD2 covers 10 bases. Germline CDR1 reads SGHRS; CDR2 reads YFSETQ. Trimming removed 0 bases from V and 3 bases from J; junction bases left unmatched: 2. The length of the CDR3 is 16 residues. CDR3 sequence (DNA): TGCGCCAGCAGCTTGGTAGCGGGAGGTTACACCGGGGAGCTGTTTTTT. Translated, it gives CASSLVAGGYTGELFF.

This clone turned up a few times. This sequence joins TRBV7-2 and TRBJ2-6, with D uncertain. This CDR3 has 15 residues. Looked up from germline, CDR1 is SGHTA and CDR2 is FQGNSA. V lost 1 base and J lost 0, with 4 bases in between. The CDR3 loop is CASSLESSGANVLTF. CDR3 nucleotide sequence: TGTGCCAGCAGCTTAGAAAGCTCTGGGGCCAACGTCCTGACTTTC.

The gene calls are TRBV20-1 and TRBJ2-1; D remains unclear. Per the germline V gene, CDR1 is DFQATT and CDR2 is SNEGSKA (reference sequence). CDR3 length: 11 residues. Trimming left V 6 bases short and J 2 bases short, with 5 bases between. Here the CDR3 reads CSAKTYNEQFF. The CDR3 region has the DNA TGCAGTGCAAAGACCTACAATGAGCAGTTCTTC.

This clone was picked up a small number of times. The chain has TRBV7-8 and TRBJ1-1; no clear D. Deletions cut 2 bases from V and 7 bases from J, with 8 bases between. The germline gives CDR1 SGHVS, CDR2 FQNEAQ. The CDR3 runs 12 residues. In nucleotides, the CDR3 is TGTGCCAGCAGCTTACTATTTAATGAAGCTTTCTTT. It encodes CASSLLFNEAFF.

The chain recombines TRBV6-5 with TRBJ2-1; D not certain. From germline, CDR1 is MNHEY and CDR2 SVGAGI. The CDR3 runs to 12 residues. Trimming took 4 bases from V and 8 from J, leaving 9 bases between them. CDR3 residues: CASSFSGHEQFF. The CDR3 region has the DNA TGTGCCAGCAGTTTTAGTGGCCATGAGCAGTTCTTC.

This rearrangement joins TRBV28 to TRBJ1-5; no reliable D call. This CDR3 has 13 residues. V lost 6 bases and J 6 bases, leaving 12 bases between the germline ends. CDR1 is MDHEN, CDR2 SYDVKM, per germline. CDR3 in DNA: TGTGCCAGCAGCGACTTTGATGCTCAGCCCCAGCATTTT. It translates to CASSDFDAQPQHF.

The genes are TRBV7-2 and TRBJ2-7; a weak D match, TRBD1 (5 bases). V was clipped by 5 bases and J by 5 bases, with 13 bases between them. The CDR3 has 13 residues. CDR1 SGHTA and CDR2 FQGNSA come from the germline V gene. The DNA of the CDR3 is TGTGCCAGCAGCAATCAGGGTATCCACGAGCAGTACTTC. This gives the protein CASSNQGIHEQYF.

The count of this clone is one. The CDR3: CATSSLWTANSPLHF. The CDR3 nucleotides read TGTGCCACCAGCAGTCTCTGGACAGCTAATTCACCCCTCCACTTT. The V gene is TRBV15, the J gene TRBJ1-6; D perhaps matches TRBD1 (6 bases). Trimming cost V 3 bases and J 6 bases, with 12 bases left between them. The CDR3 runs to 15 residues. Germline V gene data show CDR1 as LNHNV and CDR2 as YYDKDF (reference sequence).

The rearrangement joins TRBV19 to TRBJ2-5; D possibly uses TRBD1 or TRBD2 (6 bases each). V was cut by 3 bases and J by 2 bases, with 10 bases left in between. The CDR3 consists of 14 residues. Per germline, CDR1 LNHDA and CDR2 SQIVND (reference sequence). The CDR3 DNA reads TGTGCCAGTAGTATCCGAGGGGGGCAAGAGACCCAGTACTTC. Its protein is CASSIRGGQETQYF.

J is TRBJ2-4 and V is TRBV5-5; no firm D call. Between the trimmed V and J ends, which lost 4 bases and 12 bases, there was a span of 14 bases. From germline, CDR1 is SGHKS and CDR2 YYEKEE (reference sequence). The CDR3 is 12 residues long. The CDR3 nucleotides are TGTGCCAGCAGCCTAGACGGCGGAAATCAGTACTTC. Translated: CASSLDGGNQYF.

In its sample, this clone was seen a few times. The CDR3 is CASSLGGTAPNEQFF. CDR3 DNA: TGTGCCAGCAGCTTGGGGGGGACAGCTCCTAATGAGCAGTTCTTC. The chain couples TRBV6-4 to TRBJ2-1; D is perhaps TRBD1 or TRBD2 (7 bases each). The CDR3 loop spans 15 amino acids. The ends were cut back, 6 bases at V and 7 bases at J, with 19 bases in the middle. From germline, CDR1 is MRHNA and CDR2 SNTAGT.

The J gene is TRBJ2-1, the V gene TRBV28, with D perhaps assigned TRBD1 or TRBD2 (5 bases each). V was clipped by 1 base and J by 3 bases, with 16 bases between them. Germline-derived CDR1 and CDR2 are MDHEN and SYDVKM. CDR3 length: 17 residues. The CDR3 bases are TGTGCCAGCAGTTTATCTCTTCGGGACGACCTCTACAATGAGCAGTTCTTC. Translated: CASSLSLRDDLYNEQFF.

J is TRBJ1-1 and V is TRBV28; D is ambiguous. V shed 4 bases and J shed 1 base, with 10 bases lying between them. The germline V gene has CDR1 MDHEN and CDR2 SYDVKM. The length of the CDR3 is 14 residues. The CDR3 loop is CASSSPASNTEAFF. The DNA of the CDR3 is TGTGCCAGCAGTTCCCCGGCTTCGAACACTGAAGCTTTCTTT.